This T cell receptor beta chain was observed in a study of blood T cell repertoires in COVID-19. The study drew participants aged roughly 18 to 95 years from under 30 US areas. Assignment of participants to cohorts was predicated upon participant-reported clinical history. Under the authors' procedure: Reference gene primers were amplified, and this amplification served to estimate nucleated cell counts. The data were produced by immunoSEQ multiplex PCR, yet TCRdb's version contains in-frame clones alone and is incomplete. V, J and clone size are those of that table, while D and trimming were read from the DNA. The data contain almost 400,000 clones, around nine tenths of them seen just once; the ten biggest clones take up over 0.9%. The germline V and J ends were trimmed by 2 bases and 5 bases, with 10 bases remaining between them. This CDR3 is built from 14 residues. CDR1 is MNHEY, CDR2 SVGAGI, per germline.

This chain joins TRBV6-5 and TRBJ1-5; D unclear. The source of this sequence is a woman younger than 45 with acute COVID-19. Sequencing input: PBMCs or T cells enriched from blood (not recorded which). DNA of the CDR3: TGTGCCAGCAGTTACCTAGGTGAAGATCAGCCCCAGCATTTT. Amino acids: CASSYLGEDQPQHF.